This TCR beta chain appears in the sequencing data of a study of T cell responses to AZD1222 COVID-19 vaccine. Study outcomes and limitations: Spike-spanning, vaccine-associated CD4 TCRs were dominant at 160-218 and 743-854. Donors were largely white British and mainly female; clonal diversity was possibly underestimated. Spike-specific TCR breadth and depth both grew after two AZD1222 doses.

Sequencing was performed with immunoSEQ multiplex PCR; in TCRdb, only in-frame clones are kept and a portion is missing. The sample carries fewer than 95,000 clones, 91% recorded once. It was second doses at about 4 or about 12 weeks that were pooled. This CDR3 contains 13 residues. Germline lookup yields CDR1 LGHNA and CDR2 YNFKEQ. In regard to this clone: Its matching antigen is unknown. Its ends do not fully match the called genes, so a read error is possible.

Specimen: peripheral blood, collected 28 days after the second AZD1222 dose. This clonotype was sampled from an adult who received the AZD1222 COVID-19 vaccine. The V call is TRBV4-2, the J call TRBJ2-3, with D unclear. For the CDR3, the DNA is TGTGCCAGCAGCCAAGGCAGCAGAGATACGCAGTATTTT. Its translation: CASSQGSRDTQYF.